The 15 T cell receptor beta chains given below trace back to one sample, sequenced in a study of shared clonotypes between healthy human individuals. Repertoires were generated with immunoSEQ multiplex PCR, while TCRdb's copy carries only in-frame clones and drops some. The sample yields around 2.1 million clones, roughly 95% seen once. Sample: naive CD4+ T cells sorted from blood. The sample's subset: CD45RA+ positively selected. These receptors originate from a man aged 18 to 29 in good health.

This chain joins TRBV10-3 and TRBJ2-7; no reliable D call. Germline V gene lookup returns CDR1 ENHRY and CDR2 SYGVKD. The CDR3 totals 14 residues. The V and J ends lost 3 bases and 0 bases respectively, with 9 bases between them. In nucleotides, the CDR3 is TGTGCCATCAGTGATCGGGCAGACTCCTACGAGCAGTACTTC. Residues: CAISDRADSYEQYF.

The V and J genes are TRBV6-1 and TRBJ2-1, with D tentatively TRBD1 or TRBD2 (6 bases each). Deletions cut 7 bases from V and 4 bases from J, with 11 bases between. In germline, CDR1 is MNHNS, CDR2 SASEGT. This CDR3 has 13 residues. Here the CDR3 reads CASITGTYNEQFF. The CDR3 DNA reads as TGTGCCAGCATTACAGGGACTTACAATGAGCAGTTCTTC.

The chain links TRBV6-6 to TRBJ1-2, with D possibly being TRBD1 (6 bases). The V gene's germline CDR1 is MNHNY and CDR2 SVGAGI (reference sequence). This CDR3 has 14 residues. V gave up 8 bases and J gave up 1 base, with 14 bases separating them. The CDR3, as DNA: TGTGCCAGCGGTACAGGGCGAAGTAACTATGGCTACACCTTC. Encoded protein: CASGTGRSNYGYTF.

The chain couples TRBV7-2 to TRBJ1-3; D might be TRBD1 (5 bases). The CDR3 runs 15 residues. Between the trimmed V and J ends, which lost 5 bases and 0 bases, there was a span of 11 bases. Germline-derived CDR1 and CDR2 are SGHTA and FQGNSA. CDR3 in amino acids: CASSRQPVSGNTIYF. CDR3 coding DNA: TGTGCCAGCAGCCGACAGCCAGTCTCTGGAAACACCATATATTTT. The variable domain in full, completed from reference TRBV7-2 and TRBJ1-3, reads GAGVSQSPSNKVTEKGKDVELRCDPISGHTALYWYRQSLGQGLEFLIYFQGNSAPDKSGLPSDRFSAERTGGSVSTLTIQRTQQEDSAVYLCASSRQPVSGNTIYFGEGSWLTVV.

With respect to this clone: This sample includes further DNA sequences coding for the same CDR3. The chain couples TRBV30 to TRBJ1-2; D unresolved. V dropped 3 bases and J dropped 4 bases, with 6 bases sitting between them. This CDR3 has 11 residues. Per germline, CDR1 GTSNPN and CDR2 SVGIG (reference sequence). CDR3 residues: CAWSPGYGYTF. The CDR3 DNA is TGTGCCTGGAGCCCGGGCTATGGCTACACCTTC.

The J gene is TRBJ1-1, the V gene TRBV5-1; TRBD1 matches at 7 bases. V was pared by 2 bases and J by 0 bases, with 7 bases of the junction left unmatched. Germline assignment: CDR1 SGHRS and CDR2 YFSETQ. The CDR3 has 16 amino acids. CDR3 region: CASSFVWDSVNTEAFF. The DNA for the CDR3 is TGCGCCAGCAGCTTTGTTTGGGACAGTGTGAACACTGAAGCTTTCTTT.

CDR3 sequence reads: CASSFSGTGNQPQHF. For the CDR3, the DNA is TGTGCCAGCAGCTTCTCCGGGACAGGCAATCAGCCCCAGCATTTT. This sequence joins TRBV5-6 and TRBJ1-5; the match to TRBD1 covers 7 bases. CDR3 size: 15 residues. CDR1 is SGHDT and CDR2 is YYEEEE in the germline V gene. With V trimmed by 2 bases and J by 2 bases, 4 bases remained unmatched.

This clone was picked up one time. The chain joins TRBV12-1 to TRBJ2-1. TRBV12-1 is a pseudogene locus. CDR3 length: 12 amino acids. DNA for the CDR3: TGTGCCAGCAGGCAATCGACCAATGAGCAGTTCTTC. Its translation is CASRQSTNEQFF.

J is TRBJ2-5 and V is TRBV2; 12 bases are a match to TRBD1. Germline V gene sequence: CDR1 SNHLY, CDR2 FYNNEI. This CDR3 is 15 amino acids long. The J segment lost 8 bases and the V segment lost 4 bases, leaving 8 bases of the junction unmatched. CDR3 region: CASSGGTGGLETQYF. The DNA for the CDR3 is TGTGCCAGCAGTGGAGGGACAGGGGGCTTAGAAACCCAGTACTTC.

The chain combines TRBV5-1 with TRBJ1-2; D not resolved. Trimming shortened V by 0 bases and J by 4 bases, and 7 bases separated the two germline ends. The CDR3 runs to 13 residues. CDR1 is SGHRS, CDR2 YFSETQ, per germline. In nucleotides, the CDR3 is TGCGCCAGCAGCTTGGACACCTTCTATGGCTACACCTTC. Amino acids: CASSLDTFYGYTF.

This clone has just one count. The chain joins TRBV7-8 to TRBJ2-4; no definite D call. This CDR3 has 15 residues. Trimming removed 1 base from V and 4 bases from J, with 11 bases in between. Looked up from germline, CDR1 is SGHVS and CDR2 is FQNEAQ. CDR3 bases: TGTGCCAGCAGCTTAGTTCTCGGCGTAAAAAACATTCAGTACTTC. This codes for CASSLVLGVKNIQYF.

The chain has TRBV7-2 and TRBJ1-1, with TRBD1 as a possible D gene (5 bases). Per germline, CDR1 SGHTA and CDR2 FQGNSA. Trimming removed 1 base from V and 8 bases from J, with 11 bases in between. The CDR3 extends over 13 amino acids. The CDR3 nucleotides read TGTGCCAGCAGCTTAGACAGGTTGGGGGAAGCTTTCTTT. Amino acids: CASSLDRLGEAFF. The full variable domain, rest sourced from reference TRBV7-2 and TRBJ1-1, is GAGVSQSPSNKVTEKGKDVELRCDPISGHTALYWYRQSLGQGLEFLIYFQGNSAPDKSGLPSDRFSAERTGGSVSTLTIQRTQQEDSAVYLCASSLDRLGEAFFGQGTRLTVV.

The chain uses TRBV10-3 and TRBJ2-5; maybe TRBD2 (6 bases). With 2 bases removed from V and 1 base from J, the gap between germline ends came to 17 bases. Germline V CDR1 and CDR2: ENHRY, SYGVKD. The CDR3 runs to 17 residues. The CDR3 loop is CAISERSGTLSQETQYF. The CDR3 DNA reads TGTGCCATCAGTGAGAGATCCGGGACTCTATCCCAAGAGACCCAGTACTTC.

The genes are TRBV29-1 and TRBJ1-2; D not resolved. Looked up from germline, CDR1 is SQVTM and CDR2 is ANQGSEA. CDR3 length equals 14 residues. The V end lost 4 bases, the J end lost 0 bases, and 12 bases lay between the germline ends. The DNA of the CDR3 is TGCAGCGTTGTTTCGCAGACTCCTAACTATGGCTACACCTTC. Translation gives CSVVSQTPNYGYTF.

This CDR3 reads CASSSAGDRGTYEQYF. DNA of the CDR3: TGTGCCAGCAGCTCGGCCGGGGACAGGGGTACTTACGAGCAGTACTTC. The rearrangement links TRBV7-8 to TRBJ2-7; 10 bases match TRBD1. J was trimmed by 4 bases and V by 4 bases; bases with no gene match: 10. This CDR3 contains 16 residues. CDR1 and CDR2 (germline): SGHVS, FQNEAQ.